This TCR beta chain derives from a study of human T cells and chemical hapten exposure (dated by TCRdb to the early 2020s). Background for the entire study: For sensitization, 2% DPC in acetone was applied to a 2 cm by 2 cm area of upper inner arm skin. Blood samples were taken from patients before sensitization (week 0) and at 2, 6 and about 24 weeks after DPC sensitization. Most of the patients in the cohort were female, and the cohort covered alopecia areata with under or over 50% scalp involvement, alopecia totalis and alopecia universalis. In alopecia patients, the study followed how the peripheral blood TCR repertoire changed in vivo over primary and secondary sensitization to diphenylcyclopropenone (DPC), a hapten. Throughout the study period of roughly 24 weeks, patients also received therapeutic DPC doses to the scalp every week. Some 29 alopecia patients provided blood for TCR sequencing at one to four time points (pre-sensitization, 2, 6 and 24 weeks). The libraries were sequenced as a pool, and the TCR yield per sample differed mostly because of small variations in library volumes within the pool. Patch testing was done on the upper back using Finn chambers containing 0.01% DPC, and results were scored after 6 days according to International Contact Dermatitis Research Group standards.

This clonotype was seen repeatedly, ten times or more. The target of this receptor is not known. Within one base of it there is no much larger clone, and no base qualities were kept. Looking up the germline V gene (reference sequence) yields CDR1 DFQATT and CDR2 SNEGSKA. The CDR3 goes from the cysteine to the phenylalanine over 16 residues. Left in the record is the CDR3 DNA by itself, 48 bases read in frame from the first base. At the junction V is shortened by 0 bases and J by 0 bases, with 12 bases in between. Library generation was performed with RACE. The sample was run on a NextSeq 500. Library preparation attached unique molecular identifiers to individual cDNA molecules for quantitative, reproducible TCR counting. For every blood RNA sample, sequencing covered both the TCR alpha and TCR beta chains. As for the original processing: A median of roughly 100,000 TCRs per sample was observed, with a range of about 20,000 to 700,000. V, J and CDR3 annotation of the TCR reads was performed with the Decombinator software suite. To make PS versus PT1 abundance plots, every sample was subsampled to the same number of TCRs (28,000). Expanded TCRs were defined as absent before sensitization and observed at least eight times at the 2-week time point. The raw public data were reprocessed by TCRdb itself: fastp quality trimming at Q25, MiXCR clonotype calling, in-frame beta chains only. For every CDR3 protein sequence, its rows merge into one entry that carries the most common genes and DNA. The V and J calls were not made by the authors but by TCRdb's processing. The sample records tens of thousands of distinct CDR3 sequences, approximately 10% of which are singletons. The ten top clones hold 2.2% of the sample.

The paper as a whole reports these results and caveats: Compared with pre-sensitization or healthy control sets, expanded TCRs formed significantly more large CDR3 similarity clusters, which is consistent with antigen-driven responses. DPC sensitization did not change the number of TCRs with a frequency above 1 in 1000, and there was no evidence of changes in global repertoire structure. A positive correlation was found between the number of PT1 expanded TCRs and patch test score, with significance reached at thresholds 8, 16 and 32 but not 4. Because every patient had alopecia, a presumed autoimmune disease, the patients' immune response might differ from that of healthy individuals. Repeated subsampling changed both the strength of the expansion versus patch-test correlation and the threshold at which that correlation became significant.

Read against the paper, the sample's time point label means: patch test 2, 6 weeks after DPC sensitization. This sample's treatment or condition label indicates: therapeutic diphenylcyclopropenone sensitization with weekly scalp DPC. At every patch-test visit, the blood draw took place before the patch test was put on. Patients were eligible if aged 18 to 70, diagnosed with alopecia and judged suitable for DPC therapy, and pregnant patients were excluded. Total RNA was isolated from unfractionated whole blood collected in Tempus Blood RNA tubes. The sample consisted of whole blood, taken in connection with sensitization to the hapten diphenylcyclopropenone (DPC). The chain is assembled from TRBV20-1 and TRBJ2-1; D gene: possibly TRBD2, on 5 matching bases. This clonotype was obtained from a man aged 35-49 years with alopecia areata. Some clones in this sample may be carry-over from other donors' samples. Here is the DNA: TGCAGTGCTAGAGATATCCAAGCGGACTCCTACAATGAGCAGTTCTTC. Translated, it reads CSARDIQADSYNEQFF.